Sequencing of this TCR beta chain was carried out in a study of blood T cells in healthy people across ages. With respect to this clonotype: Its antigen is unidentified.

Germline CDR1 is DFQATT and CDR2 is SNEGSKA (reference sequence). Trimming removed 4 bases from V and 4 bases from J, with 13 bases in between. This CDR3 has 13 amino acids. Primers used in a second PCR of about 6 to 11 cycles were a sample-barcoded 5' primer and a J-beta primer mix. MiXCR, applied by TCRdb to the 5' RACE reads, yields one record per CDR3 protein. This repertoire shows hundreds of thousands of distinct CDR3 sequences, 58% found once; its top ten account for roughly 22%. The study, taken as a whole, reports: Higher diversity, along with more naive CD4+ cells, distinguished long-lived donors from aged donors.

Sample donors were healthy Caucasian individuals that came from Russia, aged 6 to 90. Each individual donor underwent a draw of around 9.8 milliliters of peripheral blood. The material sequenced was blood. This receptor was obtained from a man aged 25 to 40 in good health. The rearrangement uses TRBV20-1 and TRBJ2-5; D might be TRBD1 (6 bases). The CDR3 bases are TGCAGTGCTACAACGCAGGGGCTAGAGACCCAGTACTTC. Protein: CSATTQGLETQYF.